This TCR beta chain was obtained from a study of blood T cell repertoires in COVID-19. Study as a whole: Sites across the United States, Italy and Spain contributed samples from acute and convalescent COVID-19.

In the original processing: From reference gene primer amplification, estimates of nucleated cell counts were derived. TCRdb's table, derived via immunoSEQ multiplex PCR, lists solely in-frame clones and lacks some. From that table come the V and J calls and clone size; the DNA was used to work out D and trimming. The sample holds roughly 160,000 clones; around 90% are singletons and the top ten take 2.5% to 3%. Note on this clone: Other nucleotide sequences in the sample specify the same CDR3.

This CDR3 is 13 amino acids long. The V end was cut by 3 bases, the J end by 1 base, with 6 bases between. The germline V gene encodes CDR1 SGHTA and CDR2 FQGNSA. Seattle-derived patients entered the study during active infection and were followed longitudinally. This chain uses TRBV7-2 with TRBJ1-1; D unclear. The material sequenced was peripheral blood. The origin of this receptor is a woman aged 80 or over with COVID-19, enrolled during active disease. The CDR3 sequence is CASSFRQNTEAFF. The DNA for the CDR3 is TGTGCCAGCAGCTTCAGACAGAACACTGAAGCTTTCTTT.